This T cell receptor beta chain was captured in a study of CD8+CD57+ T cells in acquired aplastic anemia. For the study at large: Across the sorted CD4+ and CD8+ cells, DNA amounts averaged roughly 3.5 ug.

The CDR3 length is 19 residues. The germline V gene has CDR1 DFQATT and CDR2 SNEGSKA (reference sequence). The V segment lost 1 base and the J segment 5 bases; nucleotides outside the gene matches: 17. Researchers used genomic DNA as the template to profile TCR beta VDJ and CDR3. Each CDR3 protein is one row after TCRdb ran MiXCR on the reads. This repertoire shows under 200,000 distinct CDR3 sequences, 40% to 55% found once; its top ten account for approximately 3%. Selection for sequencing was limited to patients who had shown CD8+CD57+ cell expansion by flow cytometry. Acquired aplastic anemia of severe grade affected all patients.

The sequenced sample consisted of sorted CD4+, CD8+, or CD8+CD57+ T cells (not recorded which) from PBMCs. This TCR derives from a human donor with aplastic anemia. V usage is TRBV20-1 and J usage is TRBJ2-7; 13 bases match TRBD2. The CDR3 spells CSARAFTSGGAGSQHEQYF. The CDR3 region has the DNA TGCAGTGCTAGAGCGTTTACTAGCGGGGGGGCCGGATCGCAACACGAGCAGTACTTC.